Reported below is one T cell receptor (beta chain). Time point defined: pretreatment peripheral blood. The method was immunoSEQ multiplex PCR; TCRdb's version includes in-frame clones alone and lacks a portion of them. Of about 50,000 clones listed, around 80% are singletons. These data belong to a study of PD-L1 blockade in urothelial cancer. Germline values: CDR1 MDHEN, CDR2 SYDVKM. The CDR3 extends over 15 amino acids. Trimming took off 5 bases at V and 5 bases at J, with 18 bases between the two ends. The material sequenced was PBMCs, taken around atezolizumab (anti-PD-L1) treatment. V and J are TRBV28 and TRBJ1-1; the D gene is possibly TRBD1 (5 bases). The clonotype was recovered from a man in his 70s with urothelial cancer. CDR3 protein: CASSQQSQGRTEAFF. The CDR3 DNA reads TGTGCCAGCAGTCAACAATCCCAGGGTAGGACTGAAGCTTTCTTT.